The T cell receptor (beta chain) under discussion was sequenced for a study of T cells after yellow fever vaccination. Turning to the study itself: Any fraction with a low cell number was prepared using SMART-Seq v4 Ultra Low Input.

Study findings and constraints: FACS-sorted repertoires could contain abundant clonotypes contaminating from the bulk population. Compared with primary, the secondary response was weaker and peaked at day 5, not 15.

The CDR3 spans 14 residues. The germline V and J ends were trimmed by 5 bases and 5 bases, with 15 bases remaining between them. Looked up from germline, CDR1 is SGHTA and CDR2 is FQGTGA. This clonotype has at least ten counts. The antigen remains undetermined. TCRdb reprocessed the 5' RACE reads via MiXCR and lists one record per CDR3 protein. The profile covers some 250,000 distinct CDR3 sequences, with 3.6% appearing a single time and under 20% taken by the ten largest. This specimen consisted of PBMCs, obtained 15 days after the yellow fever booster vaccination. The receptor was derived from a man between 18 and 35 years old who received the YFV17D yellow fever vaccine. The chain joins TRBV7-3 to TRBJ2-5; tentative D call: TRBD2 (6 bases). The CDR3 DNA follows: TGTGCCAGCAGCATGACACTAGCTAAGGAGACCCAGTACTTC. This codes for CASSMTLAKETQYF. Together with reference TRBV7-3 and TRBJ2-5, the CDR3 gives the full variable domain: GAGVSQTPSNKVTEKGKYVELRCDPISGHTALYWYRQSLGQGPEFLIYFQGTGAADDSGLPNDRFFAVRPEGSVSTLKIQRTERGDSAVYLCASSMTLAKETQYFGPGTRLLVL.